The source of this TCR beta chain is a study of blood T cell repertoires in COVID-19. Study as a whole: Sources were T cells, B-cell-depleted T cells, or PBMCs; the material itself was cDNA or gDNA.

Only in-frame clones appear in the TCRdb table, and some are missing; sequencing was by immunoSEQ multiplex PCR. The sample lists roughly 300,000 clones; approximately 89% were seen once. This clone was recorded a few times. Participant age was roughly 18 to 89 years, and participants resided in roughly 24 US areas. Cohort placement rested on clinical history that participants reported themselves. What the recovered Cohort 3 donors had was two negative PCRs, clearance, or symptom resolution. The CDR3 contains 14 residues. Germline CDR1 SEHNR, CDR2 FQNEAQ (reference sequence). The V end lost 5 bases, the J end lost 5 bases, and 15 bases lay between the germline ends.

This rearrangement joins TRBV7-9 to TRBJ2-5, with D possibly being TRBD1 (6 bases). The sequence was collected from a woman in her 30s who had recovered from COVID-19. Sequencing input: PBMCs or T cells enriched from blood (not recorded which). CDR3 amino acids: CASSRDQGSETQYF. CDR3 sequence (DNA): TGTGCCAGCAGCCGGGACCAGGGGTCGGAGACCCAGTACTTC.